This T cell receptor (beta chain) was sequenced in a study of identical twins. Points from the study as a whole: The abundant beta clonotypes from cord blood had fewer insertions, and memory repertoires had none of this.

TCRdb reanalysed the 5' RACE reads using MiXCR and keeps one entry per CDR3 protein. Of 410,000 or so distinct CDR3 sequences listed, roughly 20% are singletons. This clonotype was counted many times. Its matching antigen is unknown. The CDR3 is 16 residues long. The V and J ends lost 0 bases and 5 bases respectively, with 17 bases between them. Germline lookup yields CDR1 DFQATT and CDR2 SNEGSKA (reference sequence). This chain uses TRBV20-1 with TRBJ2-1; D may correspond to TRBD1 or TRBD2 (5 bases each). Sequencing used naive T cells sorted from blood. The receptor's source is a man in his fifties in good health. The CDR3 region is CSARDPSLGVHNEQFF. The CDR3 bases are TGCAGTGCTAGAGATCCTAGCTTGGGGGTACACAATGAGCAGTTCTTC.